This is a list of T cell receptor beta chains from one sample in a study of T cell repertoires in cytomegalovirus infection. One entry per CDR3 protein, called by TCRdb with MiXCR from the reads. The data hold fewer than 550,000 distinct CDR3 sequences, with 26% observed a single time. Sequences were obtained from PBMCs. These receptors were collected from a human donor in good health (CMV status not recorded). Some clones in this sample may be carry-over from other donors' samples. Each CDR3 is given with its conserved first and last residue. D genes are given only for firm matches. Where a row states a size, it is once, few, many or the class of an expanded clone; other rows omit it.

clone size	CDR3 length	V gene	D gene	J gene	CDR3 protein	CDR3 DNA
.	14	TRBV7-6	TRBD1	TRBJ2-7	CASSRYDRGLEQYF	TGTGCCAGCAGCCGATACGACAGGGGGCTCGAGCAGTACTTC
many	14	TRBV11-2	.	TRBJ2-1	CASSPPQVYNEQFF	TGTGCCAGCAGCCCTCCGCAGGTCTACAATGAGCAGTTCTTC
.	15	TRBV12-5	TRBD2	TRBJ2-2	CASGPSGSDPGELFF	TGTGCTAGTGGTCCTAGCGGGAGTGATCCCGGGGAGCTGTTTTTT
.	17	TRBV19	TRBD2	TRBJ2-7	CASSRRQSSGIYYEQYF	TGTGCCAGTAGTAGGCGTCAATCTAGCGGAATATACTACGAGCAGTACTTC
few	14	TRBV12-5	.	TRBJ2-1	CASGPPGVGNEQFF	TGTGCTAGTGGTCCCCCGGGGGTCGGCAATGAGCAGTTCTTC
few	14	TRBV20-1	.	TRBJ2-2	CSARGHSTTGELFF	TGCAGTGCTAGAGGCCATTCAACCACCGGGGAGCTGTTTTTT
.	14	TRBV12-5	.	TRBJ2-1	CASGLRAVNNEQFF	TGTGCTAGTGGTTTAAGGGCAGTAAACAATGAGCAGTTCTTC
few	17	TRBV7-9	.	TRBJ1-3	CASSLNRGGRSRNTIYF	TGTGCCAGCAGCTTAAATCGTGGGGGCAGGAGCCGAAACACCATATATTTT
.	18	TRBV14	TRBD1	TRBJ1-3	CASSSRTGRILSGNTIYF	TGTGCCAGCAGCTCGCGGACAGGGCGAATTCTCTCTGGAAACACCATATATTTT
.	15	TRBV11-2	.	TRBJ1-1	CASSLGVRMNTEAFF	TGTGCCAGCAGCTTAGGGGTCCGGATGAACACTGAAGCTTTCTTT
few	15	TRBV6-1	TRBD2	TRBJ2-1	CASSALAGGQDEQFF	TGTGCCAGCAGTGCACTAGCGGGAGGGCAAGATGAGCAGTTCTTC
.	12	TRBV6-5	.	TRBJ2-5	CASSWDGETQYF	TGTGCCAGCAGTTGGGACGGGGAGACCCAGTACTTC
few	14	TRBV12-3/TRBV12-4	TRBD1	TRBJ1-6	CASSLKLTGASLHF	TGTGCCAGCAGTTTGAAACTGACAGGGGCAAGCCTCCACTTT
.	18	TRBV4-1	TRBD2	TRBJ2-3	CASSQDLVTSGLTDTQYF	TGCGCCAGCAGCCAAGATTTGGTAACTAGCGGACTCACAGATACGCAGTATTTT
few	14	TRBV11-2	.	TRBJ2-1	CASSLASGVNEQFF	TGTGCCAGCAGCTTAGCCTCGGGGGTCAATGAGCAGTTCTTC
.	14	TRBV27	.	TRBJ1-2	CASSPNWVSYGYTF	TGTGCCAGCAGTCCCAATTGGGTCAGCTATGGCTACACCTTC
many	16	TRBV7-2	TRBD2	TRBJ2-7	CASSLRSSAGAGEQYF	TGTGCCAGCAGCTTAAGGTCGAGTGCGGGAGCCGGCGAGCAGTACTTC
.	17	TRBV19	TRBD1	TRBJ2-7	CASSDQYHRGEVYEQYF	TGTGCCAGTAGCGACCAATACCACAGGGGTGAGGTCTACGAGCAGTACTTC
.	15	TRBV9	.	TRBJ2-3	CASSVRQSPTDTQYF	TGTGCCAGCAGCGTGAGACAGTCCCCCACAGATACGCAGTATTTT
.	15	TRBV7-2	TRBD1	TRBJ1-5	CASSFMTGRNQPQHF	TGTGCCAGCAGCTTTATGACAGGGCGCAATCAGCCCCAGCATTTT
few	16	TRBV7-2	TRBD2	TRBJ2-7	CASSFTGLAGFYEQYF	TGTGCCAGCAGCTTTACGGGACTAGCGGGATTCTACGAGCAGTACTTC
.	14	TRBV6-2/TRBV6-3	TRBD1	TRBJ2-7	CASTSGTGAYEQYF	TGTGCCAGCACCTCCGGGACAGGGGCGTACGAGCAGTACTTC
.	17	TRBV6-7	TRBD1	TRBJ1-2	CASSCQNRDRGNYGYTF	TGTGCCAGCAGTTGCCAAAACCGGGACAGGGGGAACTATGGCTACACCTTC
many	16	TRBV7-9	.	TRBJ1-3	CASSLIGAGAGNTIYF	TGTGCCAGCAGCTTAATCGGCGCAGGGGCTGGAAACACCATATATTTT
many	17	TRBV12-3/TRBV12-4	TRBD2	TRBJ2-2	CATLDRPAGGSTGELFF	TGTGCCACCCTTGATAGGCCAGCGGGAGGGAGTACCGGGGAGCTGTTTTTT
few	13	TRBV19	.	TRBJ1-4	CASRPEAPEKLFF	TGTGCCTCAAGGCCCGAGGCCCCTGAAAAACTGTTTTTT
many	16	TRBV12-5	TRBD2	TRBJ2-3	CASGFWTSGRQDTQYF	TGTGCTAGTGGTTTTTGGACTAGCGGGAGGCAAGATACGCAGTATTTT
few	12	TRBV4-3	.	TRBJ2-1	CASSQALGEQFF	TGCGCCAGCAGCCAAGCTCTAGGTGAGCAGTTCTTC
.	16	TRBV27	TRBD1	TRBJ1-1	CASSRQGLGQDTEAFF	TGTGCCAGCAGTAGACAGGGATTAGGTCAAGACACTGAAGCTTTCTTT
many	17	TRBV28	.	TRBJ1-5	CASSLTGKRKSNQPQHF	TGTGCCAGCAGTTTAACCGGGAAAAGAAAAAGCAATCAGCCCCAGCATTTT
many	19	TRBV7-2	TRBD2	TRBJ2-3	CASSLALTSGNVFTDTQYF	TGTGCCAGCAGCTTAGCACTGACTAGCGGGAATGTATTCACAGATACGCAGTATTTT
.	14	TRBV10-3	.	TRBJ2-1	CAISEGQGSGEQFF	TGTGCCATCAGTGAGGGGCAGGGGTCGGGGGAGCAGTTCTTC
many	17	TRBV7-9	TRBD2	TRBJ2-7	CASSPRTSGRERNEQYF	TGTGCCAGCAGCCCAAGGACTAGCGGGAGGGAAAGGAACGAGCAGTACTTC
many	15	TRBV7-2	.	TRBJ2-2	CASSGRGGPAGELFF	TGTGCCAGCAGCGGTAGGGGGGGCCCGGCCGGGGAGCTGTTTTTT
.	13	TRBV28	.	TRBJ1-5	CASSLLGRWFFHF	TGTGCCAGCAGTTTACTTGGGCGGTGGTTCTTCCATTTT
.	12	TRBV9	.	TRBJ2-2	CASSVNNGELFF	TGTGCCAGCAGCGTCAACAACGGGGAGCTGTTTTTT
.	16	TRBV15	.	TRBJ1-2	CATSRGTMDTVYGYTF	TGTGCCACCAGCAGAGGTACAATGGACACAGTCTATGGCTACACCTTC
.	14	TRBV28	.	TRBJ2-7	CASSLGTSTYEQYF	TGTGCCAGCAGTTTGGGGACTTCAACCTACGAGCAGTACTTC
.	15	TRBV19	TRBD2	TRBJ2-3	CATLPAGGGTDTQYF	TGTGCCACCCTACCGGCGGGAGGGGGCACAGATACGCAGTATTTT
.	15	TRBV4-1	.	TRBJ2-5	CASSQESATGETQYF	TGCGCCAGCAGCCAAGAGTCCGCGACGGGGGAGACCCAGTACTTC
many	12	TRBV7-2	.	TRBJ2-3	CASSLSVDTQYF	TGTGCCAGCAGCTTATCCGTAGATACGCAGTATTTT
.	16	TRBV7-2	TRBD2	TRBJ2-7	CASSPRTSGSVYEQYF	TGTGCCAGCAGCCCCCGGACTAGCGGGAGTGTCTACGAGCAGTACTTC
few	15	TRBV7-9	TRBD1	TRBJ2-5	CASSVYRGMGETQYF	TGTGCCAGCAGCGTTTACAGGGGCATGGGAGAGACCCAGTACTTC
few	15	TRBV28	.	TRBJ1-5	CASSLQRGSNQPQHF	TGTGCCAGCAGTTTACAGAGGGGCAGCAATCAGCCCCAGCATTTT
few	15	TRBV7-6	.	TRBJ2-7	CASSLHHSGGYEQYF	TGTGCCAGCAGCTTACACCATTCTGGGGGCTACGAGCAGTACTTC
few	11	TRBV5-6	.	TRBJ2-1	CASRWNNEQFF	TGTGCCAGCAGATGGAACAATGAGCAGTTCTTC
.	10	TRBV7-6	.	TRBJ2-7	CATGGNEQYF	TGTGCCACGGGTGGCAACGAGCAGTACTTC
few	16	TRBV20-1	TRBD2	TRBJ2-3	CSASARLAGSTDTQYF	TGCAGTGCTAGTGCACGACTAGCGGGTAGCACAGATACGCAGTATTTT
.	15	TRBV6-1	.	TRBJ2-2	CASSVDGGPAGELFF	TGTGCCAGCAGTGTAGATGGAGGGCCCGCCGGGGAGCTGTTTTTT
.	13	TRBV6-4	.	TRBJ2-2	CASSDANTGELFF	TGTGCCAGCAGTGACGCAAACACCGGGGAGCTGTTTTTT
few	17	TRBV6-5	.	TRBJ2-3	CASSPGAVGGYTDTQYF	TGTGCCAGCAGCCCGGGGGCCGTAGGCGGGTACACAGATACGCAGTATTTT
few	13	TRBV27	.	TRBJ1-1	CASGVTVNTEAFF	TGTGCCAGCGGGGTGACAGTGAACACTGAAGCTTTCTTT